A single sample is the source of the 24 T cell receptor beta chains below, sequenced in a study of T cell repertoires in cytomegalovirus infection. Using its own MiXCR run on the reads, TCRdb lists one record per CDR3 protein. The data contain roughly 500,000 distinct CDR3 sequences, around 10% of them singletons. The material sequenced was PBMCs. These receptors originate from a human donor in good health (CMV status not recorded). Some clones in this sample may be carry-over from other donors' samples.

This clonotype was detected many times. DNA for the CDR3: TGTGCCAGCAGCTTACCCCAGTCGTCTGAAGCTTTCTTT. This encodes CASSLPQSSEAFF. The genes are TRBV7-8 and TRBJ1-1; D call uncertain. V was clipped by 2 bases and J by 6 bases, with 10 bases between them. This CDR3 is built from 13 residues. CDR1 and CDR2 (germline): SGHVS, FQNEAQ. Full variable domain (rest looked up from reference TRBV7-8 and TRBJ1-1): GAGVSQSPRYKVAKRGQDVALRCDPISGHVSLFWYQQALGQGPEFLTYFQNEAQLDKSGLPSDRFFAERPEGSVSTLKIQRTQQEDSAVYLCASSLPQSSEAFFGQGTRLTVV.

V usage is TRBV2 and J usage is TRBJ1-1; D ambiguous. The CDR3 totals 11 residues. Germline V gene lookup returns CDR1 SNHLY and CDR2 FYNNEI. Trimming pared 8 bases from V and 3 bases from J, leaving 7 bases between. CDR3 DNA: TGTGCCAGCCTACAAGACACTGAAGCTTTCTTT. Translation: CASLQDTEAFF.

This clonotype was counted between two and nine times. This chain uses TRBV23-1 with TRBJ2-3, with D maybe TRBD2 (5 bases). TRBV23-1 is placed among ORFs of uncertain function. The V end was cut by 0 bases, the J end by 1 base, with 8 bases between. The CDR3 sequence is 15 residues long. The CDR3 sequence is CASSQSKGGTDTQYF. The CDR3 nucleotides read TGCGCCAGCAGTCAATCGAAGGGAGGCACAGATACGCAGTATTTT.

This clonotype showed up just a few times. One end of the junction varies from germline; a read error may be responsible. The rearrangement joins TRBV14 to TRBJ2-2; TRBD2 is a possible D gene (6 bases). From germline, CDR1 is SGHDN and CDR2 FVKESK. There are 16 residues in the CDR3. CDR3 DNA: TGTGCCAGCAGCAAAGAGGGGCGGGGAGCTTTCCGGGAGCTGTTTTTT. Protein: CASSKEGRGAFRELFF.

V gene TRBV14 combines with J gene TRBJ2-1, with D hard to call. Trimming stripped 1 base from V and 3 bases from J, with 10 bases between. This CDR3 region has 15 residues. CDR1 is SGHDN, CDR2 FVKESK, per germline. CDR3 nucleotide sequence: TGTGCCAGCAGCCAAGTAGGGCAGATCTACAATGAGCAGTTCTTC. Protein: CASSQVGQIYNEQFF.

This clonotype was seen many times. This sequence joins TRBV11-2 and TRBJ2-3, with 9 bases identical to TRBD1. The CDR3 length is 17 residues. The V gene end was trimmed by 3 bases and the J gene end by 2 bases; junction bases not matched to a gene: 9. Germline loops: CDR1 SGHAT, CDR2 FQNNGV. CDR3 amino acids: CASSLGPGDRVTDTQYF. In nucleotides, the CDR3 is TGTGCCAGCAGCTTGGGGCCGGGGGACAGGGTCACAGATACGCAGTATTTT.

This clonotype was counted ten times or more. The chain links TRBV6-4 to TRBJ1-6; 8 bases agree with TRBD1. With V trimmed by 10 bases and J by 9 bases, 14 bases remained unmatched. Per the germline V gene, CDR1 is MRHNA and CDR2 is SNTAGT. This CDR3 spans 15 amino acids. For the CDR3, the DNA is TGTGCCATGCATAGAACAGGGGGGGGAGGTTCACCCCTCCACTTT. It encodes CAMHRTGGGGSPLHF.

This clonotype was observed a few times. The V and J genes are TRBV5-1 and TRBJ2-1; 11 bases are a match to TRBD2. Germline loops: CDR1 SGHRS, CDR2 YFSETQ. The CDR3 length is 17 residues. Trimming took 0 bases from V and 8 from J; bases not matched to a gene: 10. CDR3 in amino acids: CASSLALAGGSKDEQFF. The CDR3 DNA is TGCGCCAGCAGCTTGGCTCTAGCGGGAGGATCGAAGGATGAGCAGTTCTTC.

The genes are TRBV20-1 and TRBJ2-5; 8 bases match TRBD2. Germline V CDR1 and CDR2: DFQATT, SNEGSKA (reference sequence). With V trimmed by 0 bases and J by 4 bases, 4 bases remained unmatched. The CDR3 contains 14 residues. DNA for the CDR3: TGCAGTGCTAGAGAGCCGGGACTAGTAGAGACCCAGTACTTC. This encodes CSAREPGLVETQYF.

This clonotype was counted ten times or more. The chain joins TRBV11-2 to TRBJ1-1; tentatively, D is TRBD1 (5 bases). CDR3 length equals 16 residues. Trimming stripped 3 bases from V and 1 base from J, with 15 bases between. In germline, CDR1 is SGHAT, CDR2 FQNNGV. The CDR3: CASSLGTWGGNTEAFF. CDR3 coding DNA: TGTGCCAGCAGCTTGGGGACGTGGGGAGGGAACACTGAAGCTTTCTTT.

This clonotype has ten or more counts. The chain has TRBV6-1 and TRBJ2-5; TRBD2 matches 10 bases. This CDR3 comprises 17 residues. Germline V gene sequence: CDR1 MNHNS, CDR2 SASEGT. The V gene end was trimmed by 0 bases and the J gene end by 1 base; junction bases not matched to a gene: 5. The CDR3 nucleotides are TGTGCCAGCAGTGAAGCCCTAGCGGGAGTGCTCCAAGAGACCCAGTACTTC. Its protein is CASSEALAGVLQETQYF.

V and J are TRBV12-3 or TRBV12-4 and TRBJ2-1; the match to TRBD1 covers 10 bases. The V gene end was trimmed by 7 bases and the J gene end by 3 bases; junction bases not matched to a gene: 12. This CDR3 spans 17 amino acids. CDR3 sequence: CASIYGPTGGIYNEQFF. The CDR3 region has the DNA TGTGCCAGCATATACGGACCGACAGGGGGCATCTACAATGAGCAGTTCTTC.

The chain couples TRBV19 to TRBJ1-1, with D possibly TRBD1 on 5 matching bases. V dropped 5 bases and J dropped 5 bases, with 15 bases sitting between them. The germline CDR1 and CDR2 sequences are LNHDA and SQIVND (reference sequence). This CDR3 spans 14 amino acids. Here the CDR3 reads CASSLGASGTEAFF. For the CDR3, the DNA is TGTGCCAGTAGTCTTGGGGCCAGCGGTACTGAAGCTTTCTTT.

This clonotype was picked up many times. This rearrangement joins TRBV6-5 to TRBJ1-1, with D possibly being TRBD1 (5 bases). The germline V gene encodes CDR1 MNHEY and CDR2 SVGAGI. The CDR3 runs to 16 residues. With 4 bases removed from V and 0 bases from J, the gap between germline ends came to 15 bases. This CDR3 reads CASSSALGGLNTEAFF. CDR3 bases: TGTGCCAGCAGTTCTGCCCTGGGGGGTTTGAACACTGAAGCTTTCTTT.

The CDR3 coding sequence is TGTGCCAGCAGCCAAGCAGGGGGGTTTGACGGCTACACCTTC. Its protein product is CASSQAGGFDGYTF. The chain uses TRBV4-2 and TRBJ1-2; 7 bases align to TRBD1. This CDR3 comprises 14 residues. Germline V gene lookup returns CDR1 LGHNA and CDR2 YNFKEQ. Trimming at V came to 1 base and at J to 8 bases, leaving 7 bases not matched to a gene.

At least ten counts were recorded for this clonotype. The chain uses TRBV25-1 and TRBJ1-2, with 7 bases aligning to TRBD1. The length of the CDR3 is 14 residues. V shed 6 bases and J 0 bases; nucleotides not matched to a gene: 4. Germline V gene lookup returns CDR1 MGHDK and CDR2 SYGVNS. The CDR3 DNA reads TGTGCCAGCAGCGGGACAGTATCTAACTATGGCTACACCTTC. This codes for CASSGTVSNYGYTF.

In this sample, this clonotype turned up many times. The chain couples TRBV6-5 to TRBJ2-1, with D maybe TRBD1 (5 bases). CDR3 length: 15 residues. V lost 2 bases to trimming and J lost 6 bases, with 14 bases between them. Germline values: CDR1 MNHEY, CDR2 SVGAGI. The CDR3 DNA follows: TGTGCCAGCAGTTACGGGGCAGGGCCCGGCAATGAGCAGTTCTTC. Its translation is CASSYGAGPGNEQFF.

A few counts support this clonotype. The chain couples TRBV27 to TRBJ1-5; D is possibly TRBD1 (6 bases). This CDR3 has 15 residues. Trimming left V 3 bases short and J 4 bases short, with 13 bases between. From germline, CDR1 is MNHEY and CDR2 SMNVEV (reference sequence). The CDR3 sequence: CASSFRGVANQPQHF. For the CDR3, the DNA is TGTGCCAGCAGTTTTAGGGGGGTGGCAAATCAGCCCCAGCATTTT.

Ten or more counts support this clonotype. The chain is built from TRBV28 and TRBJ2-7; D not certain. V was clipped by 5 bases and J by 2 bases, with 16 bases between them. The CDR3 extends over 15 amino acids. Germline V gives CDR1 MDHEN, CDR2 SYDVKM. CDR3 nucleotide sequence: TGTGCCAGCAGTGCGCGGAGTGGCAGGACCTACGAGCAGTACTTC. This sequence encodes CASSARSGRTYEQYF.

This clonotype has just a few counts. This chain links TRBV5-4 with TRBJ2-7; perhaps TRBD1 as D (6 bases). CDR3 length equals 13 residues. Germline V gene lookup returns CDR1 SGHNT and CDR2 YYREEE (reference sequence). Trimming took off 4 bases at V and 5 bases at J, with 13 bases between the two ends. This chain's CDR3 is CASSVQGRNEQYF. The DNA for the CDR3 is TGTGCCAGCAGCGTACAGGGACGGAACGAGCAGTACTTC.

This clonotype was recorded many times. V usage is TRBV12-3 or TRBV12-4 and J usage is TRBJ1-6; D call uncertain. CDR3 length: 12 amino acids. Trimming cost V 6 bases and J 7 bases, with 7 bases left between them. CDR3 in DNA: TGTGCCAGCAGCTCATCCAATTCACCCCTCCACTTT. As protein: CASSSSNSPLHF.

This clonotype showed up many times. The rearrangement joins TRBV29-1 to TRBJ2-7, with TRBD2 matching 8 bases. Germline loops: CDR1 SQVTM, CDR2 ANQGSEA. CDR3 size: 15 residues. The junction had 12 bases not matched to a gene; V was cut back by 1 base and J by 7 bases. The CDR3 DNA sequence: TGCAGCGTTGAAGTGGCCGCGGGGGGACGAACAGAGCAGTACTTC. This sequence encodes CSVEVAAGGRTEQYF.

A few counts support this clonotype. The V and J genes are TRBV19 and TRBJ1-1, with 7 bases that match TRBD1. CDR1 LNHDA and CDR2 SQIVND come from the germline V gene (reference sequence). This CDR3 has 14 residues. V trimming: 6 bases; J trimming: 1 base; junction bases outside the gene matches: 5. In nucleotides, the CDR3 is TGTGCCAGTAGAGACGGGACAGCGAACACTGAAGCTTTCTTT. As protein: CASRDGTANTEAFF.

This rearrangement joins TRBV9 to TRBJ2-6; no clear D gene. Trimming pared 0 bases from V and 2 bases from J, leaving 3 bases between. The CDR3 spans 14 residues. Germline assignment: CDR1 SGDLS and CDR2 YYNGEE. The CDR3 loop reads CASSVEAGANVLTF. CDR3 in DNA: TGTGCCAGCAGCGTAGAAGCTGGGGCCAACGTCCTGACTTTC.